The clone carrying this T cell receptor (beta chain) has more than one count but fewer than ten. Its specificity is not known. Stated treatment: around 19 received Ad26.COV2.S at low or high dose, single or two shots; 5 received placebo; per-sample allocation not given. Sampling was performed 63 days after the first vaccine or placebo injection. Sequenced by immunoSEQ multiplex PCR; TCRdb stores in-frame clones only, minus some. Of 300,000 to 400,000 clones in the sample, roughly 81% were seen once. Deletions cut 1 base from V and 0 bases from J, with 7 bases between. The CDR3 is 14 amino acids. Germline V CDR1 and CDR2: GTSNPN, SVGIG (reference sequence). The sample is drawn from a study of Ad26.COV2.S vaccination and SARS-CoV-2 variants. About the research overall: Ad26.COV2.S was injected intramuscularly once or twice, 56 days apart. The study's findings and limits: TCR breadth and depth estimates may have understated total T cell responses.

This receptor was taken from a person aged 18-65 years who received the Ad26.COV2.S COVID-19 vaccine or a placebo. The V call is TRBV30, the J call TRBJ1-3; D unclear. Here the sequenced sample was peripheral blood, taken in a trial of Ad26.COV2.S vaccine versus placebo. CDR3 DNA sequence: TGTGCCTGGAGTGGTACGGTCTCTGGAAACACCATATATTTT. Translating gives CAWSGTVSGNTIYF.